Listed below are T cell receptor beta chains from one sample, sequenced in a study of somatic mutations in cytotoxic T cells in rheumatoid arthritis. TCRdb keeps only in-frame clones here, not all; method: immunoSEQ multiplex PCR. The table lists around 20,000 clones, approximately 71% of them singletons. The sample consisted of CD8+ T cells sorted from blood. Receptors were obtained from an adult with rheumatoid arthritis. Both conserved end residues are part of each CDR3. A D gene is named only where the DNA matches it firmly. Some rows have no size entry. The others give once, few or many, or a class for an expanded clone.

-	TRBV19	TRBJ2-2	TRBD2	TGTGCCAGTAGCGGGGGGGCGTACACCGGGGAGCTGTTTTTT	CASSGGAYTGELFF
-	TRBV7-9	TRBJ2-7	TRBD1	TGTGCCAGCAGCTCGGACAGGGGATCCTACGAGCAGTACTTC	CASSSDRGSYEQYF
-	TRBV9	TRBJ2-7	TRBD1	TGTGCCAGCAGCGGACAGGGGCCCTACGAGCAGTACTTC	CASSGQGPYEQYF
-	TRBV5-1	TRBJ2-1	TRBD2	TGCGCCAGCAGCTTGGCAGGTAGCGGGGACTACAATGAGCAGTTCTTC	CASSLAGSGDYNEQFF
-	TRBV28	TRBJ1-5	TRBD1	TGTGCCAGCAGTTTAGACCAGGGGGACCATCAGCCCCAGCATTTT	CASSLDQGDHQPQHF
-	TRBV11-2	TRBJ2-3	-	TGTGCCAGCAGCTTAGGACAGACTCCCACAGATACGCAGTATTTT	CASSLGQTPTDTQYF
-	TRBV28	TRBJ2-7	TRBD2	TGTGCCAGCAGTCCACTAGCGGGCACCTCCTACGAGCAGTACTTC	CASSPLAGTSYEQYF
-	TRBV28	TRBJ2-1	TRBD2	TGTGCCAGCAGTTTACTTGGGACTAGCAACAATGAGCAGTTCTTC	CASSLLGTSNNEQFF
-	TRBV30	TRBJ2-1	TRBD1	TGTGCCTGGAGTGGATACGACAGGGGGGACTACAATGAGCAGTTCTTC	CAWSGYDRGDYNEQFF
-	TRBV15	TRBJ2-2	TRBD1	TGTGCCACCAGCAGGTTGGGGACAGCCGGGGAGCTGTTTTTT	CATSRLGTAGELFF
-	TRBV7-9	TRBJ2-7	-	TGTGCCAGCAGCCCACCCGGGACCGTAAATAACTACGAGCAGTACTTC	CASSPPGTVNNYEQYF
-	TRBV19	TRBJ2-1	TRBD1	TGTGCCAGTAGTATGTTTGGGACAGGGAGGCATGAGCAGTTCTTC	CASSMFGTGRHEQFF
-	TRBV9	TRBJ2-3	TRBD2	TGTGCCAGCAGCAGATCCGGGACTACCCCTAGCACAGATACGCAGTATTTT	CASSRSGTTPSTDTQYF
-	TRBV30	TRBJ2-5	-	TGTGCCTCCATGGGATCCTATAACTACCAAGAGACCCAGTACTTC	CASMGSYNYQETQYF
-	TRBV13	TRBJ1-6	TRBD1	TGTGCCAGCAGCTTCGAACAGGGGGCAAGTTCACCCCTCCACTTT	CASSFEQGASSPLHF
-	TRBV9	TRBJ1-3	TRBD1	TGTGCCAGCAGCGTCTCCGGGACAGGGGGAGGCTCTGGAAACACCATATATTTT	CASSVSGTGGGSGNTIYF
-	TRBV6-6	TRBJ2-2	TRBD2	TGTGCCAGCAGTTTTTCTGGGGGGGTTTACGGGGAGCTGTTTTTT	CASSFSGGVYGELFF
-	TRBV7-9	TRBJ1-3	-	TGTGCCAGCAGCTTAGGTGGCTCTGGAAACACCATATATTTT	CASSLGGSGNTIYF
-	TRBV6-5	TRBJ1-1	-	TGTGCCAGCAGCCACCTTGACTCGGGCACTGAAGCTTTCTTT	CASSHLDSGTEAFF
-	TRBV9	TRBJ1-2	TRBD1	TGTGCCAGCAGCGGGGGACAGGGAAACTATGGCTACACCTTC	CASSGGQGNYGYTF
few	TRBV10-3	TRBJ1-6	TRBD1	TGTGCCATCAGTGAGTCGTGGCAGGGGGCAGAGTCACCCCTCCACTTT	CAISESWQGAESPLHF
once	TRBV12-5	TRBJ2-1	-	TGTGCTAGTGGTTTGATTAACAGGGTGGATGAGCAGTTCTTC	CASGLINRVDEQFF
-	TRBV11-2	TRBJ2-7	-	TGTGCCAGCAGCTTAGTCGGCGGCTCCTACGAGCAGTACTTC	CASSLVGGSYEQYF
-	TRBV28	TRBJ2-3	-	TGTGCCAGCAGTTTATTACAGGGCACAGATACGCAGTATTTT	CASSLLQGTDTQYF
-	TRBV28	TRBJ2-7	-	TGTGCCAGCAGACCCCAGGGGAGCCCTTCCTACGAGCAGTACTTC	CASRPQGSPSYEQYF
-	TRBV4-1	TRBJ1-3	TRBD1	TGCGCCAGCAGCCAAGATCGTGACAGGGGAAAGCGAGACACCATATATTTT	CASSQDRDRGKRDTIYF
-	TRBV4-3	TRBJ2-2	-	TGCGCCAGCAGCCAAGAGGATAGTTCCGAGGCGGTCACCGGGGAGCTGTTTTTT	CASSQEDSSEAVTGELFF
-	TRBV6-5	TRBJ2-7	TRBD1	TGTGCCAGCAGCCGACAGGGTAACTACGAGCAGTACTTC	CASSRQGNYEQYF
-	TRBV28	TRBJ2-7	TRBD2	TGTGCCAGCAGGCCTAGCGGGGGGGCCCACGAGCAGTACTTC	CASRPSGGAHEQYF
once	TRBV7-9	TRBJ2-7	TRBD1	TGTGCCAGCAGCCTGACAGGGTATGACGAGCAGTACTTC	CASSLTGYDEQYF
-	TRBV5-1	TRBJ2-7	-	TGCGCCAGCGGCTCGGAGTACGAGCAGTACTTC	CASGSEYEQYF
-	TRBV4-3	TRBJ2-1	TRBD2	TGCGCCAGCAGCCAATTTGGGGCTAGCGGAGATGAGCAGTTCTTC	CASSQFGASGDEQFF
-	TRBV29-1	TRBJ2-5	-	TGCAGCGTTGAAGGGACCACACGTGGTTACCAAGAGACCCAGTACTTC	CSVEGTTRGYQETQYF
-	TRBV7-6	TRBJ2-3	-	TGTGCCAGCAGCTTGGGGGTCCCTAGCACAGATACGCAGTATTTT	CASSLGVPSTDTQYF
-	TRBV7-8	TRBJ1-4	-	TGTGCCAGCAGCTTAGGGGACGAAGAGTTTAATGAAAAACTGTTTTTT	CASSLGDEEFNEKLFF
few	TRBV11-2	TRBJ2-3	-	TGTGCCAGCAGCCTGGATACGCAGTATTTT	CASSLDTQYF
-	TRBV6-5	TRBJ1-1	-	TGTGCCAGCAGTTACGTCGGGGCAGCGAACACTGAAGCTTTCTTT	CASSYVGAANTEAFF
few	TRBV7-2	TRBJ1-6	-	TGTGCCAGCAGCTTAGTATCCCAGGGAAATTCACCCCTCCACTTT	CASSLVSQGNSPLHF
few	TRBV7-9	TRBJ1-3	-	TGTGCCAGCGGACATCAGGGACTAGGAAACACCATATATTTT	CASGHQGLGNTIYF
-	TRBV4-1	TRBJ2-3	-	TGCGCCAGCAGCCAAGGATCCACGGGGGGCGTAGATACGCAGTATTTT	CASSQGSTGGVDTQYF
few	TRBV9	TRBJ1-3	-	TGTGCCAGCAGCCACCCCTGGGGGGCCGGCTCTGGAAACACCATATATTTT	CASSHPWGAGSGNTIYF